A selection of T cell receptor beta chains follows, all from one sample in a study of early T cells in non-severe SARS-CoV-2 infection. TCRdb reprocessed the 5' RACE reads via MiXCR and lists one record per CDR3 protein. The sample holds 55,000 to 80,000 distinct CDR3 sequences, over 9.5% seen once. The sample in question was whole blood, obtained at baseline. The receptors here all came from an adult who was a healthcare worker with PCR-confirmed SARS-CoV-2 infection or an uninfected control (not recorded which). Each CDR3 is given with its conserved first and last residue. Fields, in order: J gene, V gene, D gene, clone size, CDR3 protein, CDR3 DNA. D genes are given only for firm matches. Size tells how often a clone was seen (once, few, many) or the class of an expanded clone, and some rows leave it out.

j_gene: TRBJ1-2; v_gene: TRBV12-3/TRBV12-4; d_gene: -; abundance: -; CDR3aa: CASSYGSHYGYTF; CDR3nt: TGTGCCAGCAGTTATGGCAGCCACTATGGCTACACCTTC
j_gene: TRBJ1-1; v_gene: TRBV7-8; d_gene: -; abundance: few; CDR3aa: CASSLRPIAMNTEAFF; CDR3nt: TGTGCCAGCAGCTTACGCCCCATAGCCATGAACACTGAAGCTTTCTTT
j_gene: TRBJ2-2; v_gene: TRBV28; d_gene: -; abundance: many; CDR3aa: CASTVAGAGELFF; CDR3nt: TGTGCCAGCACGGTCGCGGGTGCCGGGGAGCTGTTTTTT
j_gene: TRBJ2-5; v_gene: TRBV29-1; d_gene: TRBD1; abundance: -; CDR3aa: CSVLHRGSQETQYF; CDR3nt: TGCAGCGTCCTTCACAGGGGAAGCCAAGAGACCCAGTACTTC
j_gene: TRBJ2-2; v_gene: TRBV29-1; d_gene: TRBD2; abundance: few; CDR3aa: CSVETSGTGELFF; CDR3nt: TGCAGCGTTGAGACTAGCGGGACCGGGGAGCTGTTTTTT
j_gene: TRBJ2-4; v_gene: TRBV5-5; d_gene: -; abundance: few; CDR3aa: CASSQGLGPLAKNIQYF; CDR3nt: TGTGCCAGCAGCCAAGGTCTGGGCCCCCTAGCCAAAAACATTCAGTACTTC
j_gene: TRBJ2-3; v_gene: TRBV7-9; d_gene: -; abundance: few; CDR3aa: CASSLLGQSTDTQYF; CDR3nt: TGTGCCAGCAGCTTATTAGGACAGAGCACAGATACGCAGTATTTT
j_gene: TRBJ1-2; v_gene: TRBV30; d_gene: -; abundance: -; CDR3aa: CAWSVSPAGRVGYTF; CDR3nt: TGTGCCTGGAGTGTAAGTCCCGCAGGGAGAGTCGGCTACACCTTC
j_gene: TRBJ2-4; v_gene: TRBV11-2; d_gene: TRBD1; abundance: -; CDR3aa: CASSLGTDKNIQYF; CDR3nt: TGTGCCAGCAGCCTCGGGACAGATAAAAACATTCAGTACTTC
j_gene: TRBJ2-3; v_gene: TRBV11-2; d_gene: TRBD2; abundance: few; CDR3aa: CASSSWTSGTLRDTQYF; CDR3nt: TGTGCCAGCAGCTCCTGGACTAGCGGGACCCTTCGAGATACGCAGTATTTT
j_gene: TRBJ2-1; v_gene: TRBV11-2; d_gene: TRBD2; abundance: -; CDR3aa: CASSLVASGKSGEQFF; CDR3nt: TGTGCCAGCAGCTTAGTGGCTAGCGGGAAAAGCGGTGAGCAGTTCTTC
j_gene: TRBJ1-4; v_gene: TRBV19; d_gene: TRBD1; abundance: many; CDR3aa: CASSTGQDNEKLFF; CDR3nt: TGTGCCAGTAGTACGGGACAGGATAATGAAAAACTGTTTTTT
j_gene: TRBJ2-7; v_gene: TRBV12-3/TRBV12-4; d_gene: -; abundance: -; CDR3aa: CASRMAVEHEQYF; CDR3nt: TGTGCCAGCCGCATGGCGGTAGAACACGAGCAGTACTTC
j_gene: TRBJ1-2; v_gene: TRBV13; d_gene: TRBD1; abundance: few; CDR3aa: CASSPQTGVNYGYTF; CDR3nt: TGTGCCAGCAGCCCACAGACAGGGGTTAACTATGGCTACACCTTC
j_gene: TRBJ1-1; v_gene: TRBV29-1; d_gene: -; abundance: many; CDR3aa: CSVQELNTEAFF; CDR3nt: TGCAGCGTTCAGGAATTGAACACTGAAGCTTTCTTT
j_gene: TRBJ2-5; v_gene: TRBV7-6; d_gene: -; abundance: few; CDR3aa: CASSLAGRRTYQETQYF; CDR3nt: TGTGCCAGCAGCTTAGCGGGGAGGAGGACGTACCAAGAGACCCAGTACTTC
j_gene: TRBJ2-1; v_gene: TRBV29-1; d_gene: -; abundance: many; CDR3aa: CSDRDRISYNEQFF; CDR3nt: TGCAGCGATAGGGACCGAATCTCCTACAATGAGCAGTTCTTC
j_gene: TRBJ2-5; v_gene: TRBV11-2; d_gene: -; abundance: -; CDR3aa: CASSLGASDLGETQYF; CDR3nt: TGTGCCAGCAGCTTAGGTGCCTCGGACCTGGGAGAGACCCAGTACTTC
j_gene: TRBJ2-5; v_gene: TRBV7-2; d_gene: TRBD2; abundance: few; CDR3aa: CASTAPGGQETQYF; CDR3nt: TGTGCCAGCACCGCCCCGGGGGGACAAGAGACCCAGTACTTC
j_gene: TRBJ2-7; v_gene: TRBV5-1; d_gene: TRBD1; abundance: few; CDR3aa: CASSLDPTGTGYEQYF; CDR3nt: TGCGCCAGCAGCTTGGACCCCACCGGGACAGGCTACGAGCAGTACTTC
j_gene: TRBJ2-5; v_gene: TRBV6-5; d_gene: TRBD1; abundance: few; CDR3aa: CASRIGTGETQYF; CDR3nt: TGTGCCAGCAGGATCGGGACAGGAGAGACCCAGTACTTC
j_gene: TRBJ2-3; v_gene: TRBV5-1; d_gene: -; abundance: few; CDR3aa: CASSQDRTDTQYF; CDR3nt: TGCGCCAGCAGCCAAGACCGTACAGATACGCAGTATTTT
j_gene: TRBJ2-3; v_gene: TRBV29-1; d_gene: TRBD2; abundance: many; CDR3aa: CSVGGTSGRTDTQYF; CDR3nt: TGCAGCGTTGGCGGGACTAGCGGGCGCACAGATACGCAGTATTTT
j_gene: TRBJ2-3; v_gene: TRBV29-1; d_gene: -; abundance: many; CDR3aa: CSVAATLRGQPRTDTQYF; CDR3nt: TGCAGCGTGGCTGCGACTTTGCGGGGGCAGCCCAGGACAGATACGCAGTATTTT
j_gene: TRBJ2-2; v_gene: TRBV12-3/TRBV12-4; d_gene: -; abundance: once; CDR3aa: CASSLRRINTGELFF; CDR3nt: TGTGCCAGCAGTTTGCGGCGGATTAACACCGGGGAGCTGTTTTTT
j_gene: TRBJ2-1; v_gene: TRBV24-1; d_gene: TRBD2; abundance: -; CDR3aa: CATSDWTSGRNEQFF; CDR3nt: TGTGCCACCAGTGATTGGACTAGCGGGAGAAATGAGCAGTTCTTC
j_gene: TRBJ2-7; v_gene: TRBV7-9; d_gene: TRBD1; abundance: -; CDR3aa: CASSLRHRGSEQYF; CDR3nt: TGTGCCAGCAGCCTCCGCCACAGGGGGAGCGAGCAGTACTTC
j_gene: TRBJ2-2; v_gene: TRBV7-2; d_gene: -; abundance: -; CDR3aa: CASSLEPVPGELFF; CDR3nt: TGTGCCAGCAGCCTCGAGCCTGTTCCCGGGGAGCTGTTTTTT
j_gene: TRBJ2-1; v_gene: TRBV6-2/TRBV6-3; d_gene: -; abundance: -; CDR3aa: CASSYSPDGSNEQFF; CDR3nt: TGTGCCAGCAGTTACTCACCGGACGGATCCAATGAGCAGTTCTTC
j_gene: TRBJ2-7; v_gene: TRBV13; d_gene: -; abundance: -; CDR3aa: CASSLVGFGSNEQYF; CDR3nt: TGTGCCAGCAGCTTAGTAGGGTTCGGCAGTAACGAGCAGTACTTC
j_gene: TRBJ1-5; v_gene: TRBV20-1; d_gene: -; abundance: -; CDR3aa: CSATGGNQPQHF; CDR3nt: TGCAGTGCTACTGGGGGCAATCAGCCCCAGCATTTT
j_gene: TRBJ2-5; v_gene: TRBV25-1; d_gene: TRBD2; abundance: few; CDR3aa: CASSSPVIAGGETQYF; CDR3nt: TGTGCCAGCAGTTCTCCGGTGATAGCGGGAGGAGAGACCCAGTACTTC
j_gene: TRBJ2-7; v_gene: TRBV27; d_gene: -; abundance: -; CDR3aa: CASSPGWAPEQYF; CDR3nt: TGTGCCAGCAGCCCCGGTTGGGCTCCCGAGCAGTACTTC
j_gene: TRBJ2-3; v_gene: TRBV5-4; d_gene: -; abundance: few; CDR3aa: CASSSPLGDTQYF; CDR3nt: TGTGCCAGCAGCTCCCCGTTGGGGGATACGCAGTATTTT
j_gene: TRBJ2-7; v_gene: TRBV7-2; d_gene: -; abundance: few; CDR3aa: CASSFGGANYEQYF; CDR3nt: TGTGCCAGCAGCTTTGGCGGGGCAAACTACGAGCAGTACTTC
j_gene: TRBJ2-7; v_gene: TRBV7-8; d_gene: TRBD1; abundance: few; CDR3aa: CASSHGQGYLSYEQYF; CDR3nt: TGTGCCAGCAGCCACGGACAGGGTTACCTCTCCTACGAGCAGTACTTC
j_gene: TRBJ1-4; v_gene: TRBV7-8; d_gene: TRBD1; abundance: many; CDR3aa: CASSPVPGQGGKLFF; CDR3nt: TGTGCCAGCAGCCCCGTCCCGGGACAGGGGGGAAAACTGTTTTTT
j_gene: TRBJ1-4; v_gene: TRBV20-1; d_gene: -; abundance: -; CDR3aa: CSALVDWTDATNEKLFF; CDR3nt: TGCAGTGCTCTTGTAGATTGGACTGATGCAACTAATGAAAAACTGTTTTTT
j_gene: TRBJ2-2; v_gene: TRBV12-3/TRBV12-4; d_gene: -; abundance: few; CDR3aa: CASSFQWAGELFF; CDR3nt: TGTGCCAGCAGTTTCCAGTGGGCCGGGGAGCTGTTTTTT
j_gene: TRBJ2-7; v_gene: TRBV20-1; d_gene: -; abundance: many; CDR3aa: CSAEGSYEQYF; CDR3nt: TGCAGTGCCGAGGGATCCTACGAGCAGTACTTC
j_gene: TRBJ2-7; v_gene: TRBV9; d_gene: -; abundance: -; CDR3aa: CASSVADGSSYEQYF; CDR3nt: TGTGCCAGCAGCGTAGCTGACGGGAGCTCCTACGAGCAGTACTTC
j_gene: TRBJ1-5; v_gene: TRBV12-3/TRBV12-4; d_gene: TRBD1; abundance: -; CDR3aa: CASSLRTGVDQPQHF; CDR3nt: TGTGCCAGCAGTTTAAGGACAGGGGTCGATCAGCCCCAGCATTTT
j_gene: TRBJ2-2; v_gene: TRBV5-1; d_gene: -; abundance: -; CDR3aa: CASSPGLTNTGELFF; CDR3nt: TGCGCCAGCAGCCCCGGACTGACGAACACCGGGGAGCTGTTTTTT
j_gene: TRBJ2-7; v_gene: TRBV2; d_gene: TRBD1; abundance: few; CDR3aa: CASTWDRFSYEQYF; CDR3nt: TGTGCCAGCACCTGGGACAGGTTCTCCTACGAGCAGTACTTC
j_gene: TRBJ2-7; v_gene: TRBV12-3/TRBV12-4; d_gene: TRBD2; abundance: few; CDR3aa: CASSGSSPAGGFSYEQYF; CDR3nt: TGTGCCAGCAGTGGATCTAGCCCAGCGGGAGGGTTCTCCTACGAGCAGTACTTC
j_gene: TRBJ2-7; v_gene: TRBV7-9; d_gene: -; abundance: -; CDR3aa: CASSSQETGYGPYEQYF; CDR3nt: TGTGCCAGCAGCTCCCAAGAAACAGGGTATGGGCCCTACGAGCAGTACTTC
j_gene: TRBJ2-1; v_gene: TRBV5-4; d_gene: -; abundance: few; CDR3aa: CASSQSSRDLDEQFF; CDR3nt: TGTGCCAGCAGCCAGAGCTCCCGCGATCTCGACGAGCAGTTCTTC
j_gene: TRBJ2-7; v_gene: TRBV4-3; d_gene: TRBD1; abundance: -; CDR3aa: CASSQSSGGGYEQYF; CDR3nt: TGCGCCAGCAGCCAATCCTCAGGGGGCGGGTACGAGCAGTACTTC
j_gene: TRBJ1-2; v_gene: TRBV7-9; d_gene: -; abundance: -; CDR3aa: CASSLVDGSGRYTF; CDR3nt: TGTGCCAGCAGCTTAGTGGACGGCTCGGGACGCTACACCTTC
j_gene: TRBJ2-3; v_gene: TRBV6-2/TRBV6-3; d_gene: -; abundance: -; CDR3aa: CASGRAPREYF; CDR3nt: TGTGCCAGCGGACGGGCCCCCCGGGAGTATTTT
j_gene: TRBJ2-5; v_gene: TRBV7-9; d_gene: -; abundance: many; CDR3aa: CASSLASWQTQYF; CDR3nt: TGTGCCAGCAGCTTAGCCTCCTGGCAGACCCAGTACTTC
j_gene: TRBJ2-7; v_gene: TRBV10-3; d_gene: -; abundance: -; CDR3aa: CAIKGDGSYEQYF; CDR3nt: TGTGCCATCAAAGGGGACGGGTCCTACGAGCAGTACTTC